Each of the 24 T cell receptor beta chains below was sequenced from the same sample in a study of somatic mutations in cytotoxic T cells in rheumatoid arthritis. Only in-frame clones appear in the TCRdb table, and some are missing; sequencing was by immunoSEQ multiplex PCR. The table has nearly 3,000 clones, 86% seen once. Sequencing input: CD8+ T cells sorted from blood. Every receptor here comes from a woman aged 60-75 years with rheumatoid arthritis.

The sample holds a few counts of this clone. Other DNA sequences from this sample encode an identical CDR3 as well. The chain uses TRBV7-6 and TRBJ1-6; the D gene is possibly TRBD1 (5 bases). CDR3 size: 15 residues. V dropped 0 bases and J dropped 4 bases, with 7 bases sitting between them. CDR1 and CDR2 from the germline V gene are SGHVS and FNYEAQ. CDR3 sequence reads: CASSLAGAYNSPLHF. CDR3 nucleotides: TGTGCCAGCAGCTTAGCAGGGGCGTATAATTCACCCCTCCACTTT.

This chain links TRBV6-1 with TRBJ2-7, with D uncertain. Between the trimmed V and J ends, which lost 6 bases and 3 bases, there was a span of 6 bases. In germline, CDR1 is MNHNS, CDR2 SASEGT. The CDR3 is 11 residues long. This CDR3 reads CASRYSYEQYF. In DNA form, the CDR3 reads TGTGCCAGCAGGTACAGCTACGAGCAGTACTTC.

This chain links TRBV5-6 with TRBJ1-1; D is perhaps TRBD1 (5 bases). V was pared by 3 bases and J by 1 base, with 13 bases between. CDR3 size: 15 residues. Germline CDR1 SGHDT, CDR2 YYEEEE. This CDR3 reads CASSSPGNRNTEAFF. The CDR3 DNA follows: TGTGCCAGCAGCTCCCCAGGGAATAGGAACACTGAAGCTTTCTTT. Full variable domain (remainder filled in from reference TRBV5-6 and TRBJ1-1): DAGVTQSPTHLIKTRGQQVTLRCSPKSGHDTVSWYQQALGQGPQFIFQYYEEEERQRGNFPDRFSGHQFPNYSSELNVNALLLGDSALYLCASSSPGNRNTEAFFGQGTRLTVV.

The rearrangement joins TRBV7-6 to TRBJ2-7; 9 bases are a match to TRBD1. Germline values: CDR1 SGHVS, CDR2 FNYEAQ. The CDR3 contains 17 residues. V dropped 1 base and J dropped 7; count of bases not matched to a gene: 14. The CDR3 loop reads CASSLETAGTGMGEQYF. The CDR3 bases are TGTGCCAGCAGCTTAGAGACCGCCGGGACAGGGATGGGAGAGCAGTACTTC. The full variable domain, rest sourced from reference TRBV7-6 and TRBJ2-7, is GAGVSQSPRYKVTKRGQDVALRCDPISGHVSLYWYRQALGQGPEFLTYFNYEAQQDKSGLPNDRFSAERPEGSISTLTIQRTEQRDSAMYRCASSLETAGTGMGEQYFGPGTRLTVT.

The chain has TRBV7-2 and TRBJ2-7, with 10 bases aligning to TRBD2. V shed 4 bases, J shed 0 bases, and the junction held 3 bases outside the gene matches. CDR1 and CDR2 (germline): SGHTA, FQGNSA. This CDR3 has 15 residues. The CDR3 nucleotides are TGTGCCAGCAGCTCCTGGACTAGCGGCTCCTACGAGCAGTACTTC. It yields the protein CASSSWTSGSYEQYF.

The rearrangement links TRBV19 to TRBJ2-7, with a possible D match to TRBD2 (6 bases). Germline values: CDR1 LNHDA, CDR2 SQIVND (reference sequence). The CDR3 contains 14 residues. Trimming cost V 1 base and J 2 bases, with 9 bases left between them. CDR3 protein: CASSIGSGPYEQYF. The CDR3 DNA reads TGTGCCAGTAGTATAGGCAGCGGGCCCTACGAGCAGTACTTC.

The V and J genes are TRBV11-2 and TRBJ2-5, with 14 bases matching TRBD2. The CDR3 runs to 19 residues. Trimming at V came to 2 bases and at J to 4 bases, leaving 12 bases not matched to a gene. CDR1 and CDR2 (germline): SGHAT, FQNNGV. CDR3 nucleotides: TGTGCCAGCAGCTTATTTTTTGAGAGACTAGCGGGAGGGGGAGAGACCCAGTACTTC. This encodes CASSLFFERLAGGGETQYF.

This clone occurred once. The CDR3 reads CSVRDSGGGYTF. The DNA for the CDR3 is TGCAGCGTTCGAGACAGTGGGGGGGGCTACACCTTC. The chain recombines TRBV29-1 with TRBJ1-2, with D perhaps matching TRBD1 (5 bases). The germline CDR1 and CDR2 sequences are SQVTM and ANQGSEA. The V gene lost 5 bases and the J gene lost 8 bases, with 15 bases spanning the gap. The CDR3 totals 12 residues.

The CDR3 DNA follows: TGTGCCAGCAGTGTCTACCAGGGGGCCAGCTCCTACAATGAGCAGTTCTTC. It specifies CASSVYQGASSYNEQFF. The gene calls are TRBV25-1 and TRBJ2-1; TRBD1 aligns across 8 bases. Germline loops: CDR1 MGHDK, CDR2 SYGVNS. The J segment lost 0 bases and the V segment lost 4 bases, leaving 8 bases of the junction unmatched. The CDR3 covers 17 residues.

The CDR3 region is CASSQDFEGLNYEQYF. The DNA of the CDR3 is TGCGCCAGCAGCCAAGATTTCGAGGGTCTAAACTACGAGCAGTACTTC. The chain combines TRBV4-3 with TRBJ2-7; possible D gene TRBD2, 5 bases. This CDR3 contains 16 residues. Looked up from germline, CDR1 is LGHNA and CDR2 is YSLEER. Trimming stripped 0 bases from V and 3 bases from J, with 15 bases between.

This chain connects TRBV4-1 to TRBJ2-1; D gene ambiguous. This CDR3 has 15 residues. Germline CDR1 MGHRA, CDR2 YSYEKL. The V and J ends lost 0 bases and 1 base respectively, with 7 bases between them. CDR3 residues: CASSQDQRSYNEQFF. The DNA for the CDR3 is TGCGCCAGCAGCCAAGATCAGCGATCCTACAATGAGCAGTTCTTC.

The CDR3 loop reads CSVGQGPSYGYTF. Written as DNA, the CDR3 is TGCAGCGTAGGACAGGGGCCCTCCTATGGCTACACCTTC. V and J are TRBV29-1 and TRBJ1-2; TRBD1 aligns across 9 bases. Trimming took 6 bases from V and 4 from J; bases not matched to a gene: 6. The CDR3 is 13 amino acids. Germline lookup yields CDR1 SQVTM and CDR2 ANQGSEA.

The rearrangement links TRBV5-6 to TRBJ2-1, with 12 positions matching TRBD1. The CDR3 has 14 amino acids. Germline loops: CDR1 SGHDT, CDR2 YYEEEE. The ends lost 4 bases at V and 8 bases at J; junction bases unmatched: 4. CDR3 region: CASSTGQGADEQFF. The CDR3 nucleotides read TGTGCCAGCAGCACGGGACAGGGGGCCGATGAGCAGTTCTTC.

The chain combines TRBV29-1 with TRBJ2-1; 10 nucleotides line up with TRBD1. V lost 6 bases and J lost 6; bases outside the gene matches: 8. The CDR3 totals 14 residues. Germline loops: CDR1 SQVTM, CDR2 ANQGSEA. CDR3 residues: CSVEGQGRINEQFF. The CDR3 DNA reads TGCAGCGTGGAGGGACAGGGGCGAATCAATGAGCAGTTCTTC.

This chain joins TRBV5-6 and TRBJ1-4, with D perhaps matching TRBD1 (6 bases). This CDR3 is built from 17 residues. Germline CDR1 reads SGHDT; CDR2 reads YYEEEE. The V end lost 4 bases, the J end lost 7 bases, and 23 bases lay between the germline ends. The CDR3 DNA is TGTGCCAGCAGCCGGGCGGGGGGCCTTTCGCTGGCTGAAAAACTGTTTTTT. Residues: CASSRAGGLSLAEKLFF.

The chain combines TRBV27 with TRBJ1-6; D not certain. The germline gives CDR1 MNHEY, CDR2 SMNVEV (reference sequence). V was clipped by 3 bases and J by 5 bases, with 5 bases between them. The CDR3 covers 13 residues. Written as DNA, the CDR3 is TGTGCCAGCAGTTTTTTCGATAATTCACCCCTCCACTTT. Its protein is CASSFFDNSPLHF.

The chain joins TRBV7-2 to TRBJ2-1; TRBD2 matches at 8 bases. J was trimmed by 5 bases and V by 11 bases; bases with no gene match: 11. The CDR3 extends over 14 amino acids. Per the germline V gene, CDR1 is SGHTA and CDR2 is FQGNSA. CDR3: CASTPGLGHNEQFF. The CDR3 region has the DNA TGTGCCTCCACGCCGGGACTAGGGCACAATGAGCAGTTCTTC.

The V and J genes are TRBV4-1 and TRBJ2-7; D might be TRBD2 (6 bases). The CDR3 runs 14 residues. Germline assignment: CDR1 MGHRA and CDR2 YSYEKL. Trimming stripped 4 bases from V and 6 bases from J, with 16 bases between. CDR3 coding DNA: TGCGCCAGCAGCCTCATCCTGGGGAGGAGCGAGCAGTACTTC. As protein: CASSLILGRSEQYF.

The chain links TRBV7-4 to TRBJ2-7; D gene ambiguous. In germline, CDR1 is SGHVT, CDR2 SQSDAQ. The CDR3 extends over 13 amino acids. V lost 4 bases to trimming and J lost 9 bases, with 16 bases between them. CDR3 in DNA: TGTGCCAGCAGCTCCTTCAAGCGAATGGGGCAGTACTTC. Translated: CASSSFKRMGQYF.

The chain combines TRBV5-1 with TRBJ2-2; TRBD2 is a possible D gene (5 bases). Germline V lookup: CDR1 SGHRS, CDR2 YFSETQ. Between the trimmed V and J ends, which lost 4 bases and 4 bases, there was a span of 11 bases. CDR3 length equals 14 residues. CDR3 in amino acids: CASSASRGTGELFF. CDR3 DNA sequence: TGCGCCAGCAGCGCCTCTCGGGGCACCGGGGAGCTGTTTTTT.

The J gene is TRBJ2-3, the V gene TRBV13; no reliable D call. V was trimmed by 6 bases and J by 3 bases, leaving 13 bases between them. There are 14 residues in the CDR3. Germline CDR1 reads PRHDT; CDR2 reads FYEKMQ (reference sequence). The CDR3 spells CASSGLDETDTQYF. The CDR3 nucleotides read TGTGCCAGCAGTGGTCTAGATGAGACAGATACGCAGTATTTT.

The chain couples TRBV4-3 to TRBJ1-2, with TRBD1 as a possible D gene (5 bases). CDR3 length: 18 amino acids. V dropped 0 bases and J dropped 0 bases, with 17 bases sitting between them. Per germline, CDR1 LGHNA and CDR2 YSLEER. The CDR3 region is CASSQDGPGAGSNYGYTF. The CDR3 region has the DNA TGCGCCAGCAGCCAAGATGGTCCTGGGGCAGGGTCTAACTATGGCTACACCTTC.

V and J are TRBV7-6 and TRBJ2-2; no clear D gene. V was pared by 5 bases and J by 7 bases, with 8 bases between. The germline V gene has CDR1 SGHVS and CDR2 FNYEAQ. The CDR3 sequence is 12 residues long. This CDR3 is CASSPRGGELFF. The DNA of the CDR3 is TGTGCCAGCAGCCCCCGCGGCGGGGAGCTGTTTTTT.

This chain links TRBV10-3 with TRBJ2-7; TRBD1 agrees at 11 bases. With 5 bases clipped from V and 4 bases from J, the junction kept 16 bases outside the gene matches. Germline values: CDR1 ENHRY, CDR2 SYGVKD. CDR3 size: 18 residues. CDR3 in amino acids: CAISNIGQGAKIDYEQYF. CDR3 in DNA: TGTGCCATCAGTAACATCGGACAGGGGGCGAAAATTGATTACGAGCAGTACTTC.